This T cell receptor (beta chain) was sequenced for a study of blood T cell repertoires in COVID-19. The overall study: The United States, Italy and Spain provided the acute and convalescent COVID-19 samples. T cells, B-cell-depleted T cells, or PBMCs supplied cDNA or gDNA.

In the study's own analysis: It was from reference gene primer amplification that nucleated cell counts were estimated. Profiling relied on immunoSEQ multiplex PCR, and the TCRdb table lists in-frame clones only, not all of them. The V and J calls and clone size were taken over from that table, and D and trimming were inferred from the DNA. Here the sample spans roughly 200,000 clones, 75% to 85% being singletons. In this sample, this clone turned up once. This TCR was sampled from a human donor in a cohort sampled during active COVID-19. The sequenced sample consisted of peripheral blood.

The CDR3 nucleotides are TGTGCCAGTAGTCCCGCCAGGGACAGGGGGCAACTCCCACATTTTCTCATGAACACTGAAGCTTTCTTT. Translation: CASSPARDRGQLPHFLMNTEAFF. J is TRBJ1-1 and V is TRBV19, with TRBD1 matching 12 bases. Germline V gives CDR1 LNHDA, CDR2 SQIVND (reference sequence). The CDR3 has 23 amino acids. Trimming cost V 5 bases and J 0 bases; bases outside gene matches: 25.